This T cell receptor beta chain was documented in a study of cytomegalovirus exposure and HLA in healthy donors. PCR employed 60 Vbeta and 13 Jbeta primers. Profiling relied on immunoSEQ multiplex PCR, and the TCRdb table lists in-frame clones only, not all of them. The sample lists about 120,000 clones; about 10% were seen once. There are 15 residues in the CDR3. Germline V gene data show CDR1 as MNHNS and CDR2 as SASEGT. Trimming removed 6 bases at V and 0 bases at J, with 12 bases between. This clone turned up a few times. The chain combines TRBV6-1 with TRBJ1-5; D gene ambiguous. The clonotype was recovered from a man aged 30-40 years in good health and CMV-seronegative. Sequencing used PBMCs. This CDR3 is CASRAVGDSNQPQHF. The CDR3 DNA reads as TGTGCCAGCAGGGCGGTAGGTGATAGCAATCAGCCCCAGCATTTT.